The text below deals with one TCR beta chain. Its target is unknown. At the DNA level, this CDR3 is encoded by other sequences in the same sample as well. This sample is drawn from a study of shared clonotypes between healthy human individuals. Study results and limitations: Around 5% was the fraction of naive CD4 clonotypes found shared across a few donors. Rarefaction curves obtained for sorted subsets showed sequencing incomplete despite large depth.

Germline CDR1 SGHTA, CDR2 FQGNSA. The junction had 5 bases not matched to a gene; V was cut back by 5 bases and J by 2 bases. This CDR3 has 15 amino acids. DNA at around 210 ng, approximately 30,000 T cell genomes, went into sorted-subset replicate PCRs. In the original processing: ImmunoSEQ yielded junction-only sequences lacking quality scores, so filtering differed. Clones were read by immunoSEQ multiplex PCR, and TCRdb kept only the in-frame ones, dropping some. D and trimming were read from the DNA, whereas the V and J calls and clone size are those reported in that table. The data show a few million clones, under 95% seen once.

The sequence was obtained from a young man in good health. Some clones in this sample may be carry-over from other donors' samples. The rearrangement links TRBV7-2 to TRBJ1-2; TRBD1 aligns across 10 bases. Sequenced sample: naive CD4+ T cells from PBMCs. Subset specified: CD45RA+ positively selected. CDR3 amino acids: CASSSRDRGNYGYTF. For the CDR3, the DNA is TGTGCCAGCAGCAGCCGGGACAGGGGAAACTATGGCTACACCTTC.